The TCR beta chain described here comes from a study of CD8 T cells in Susac syndrome. This CDR3 contains 13 residues. Germline CDR1 MNHEY, CDR2 SMNVEV (reference sequence). Trimming took off 3 bases at V and 6 bases at J, with 11 bases between the two ends. With random hexamers, reverse transcription was performed on about 0.5 to 1 ug of RNA. The amplification used immunoSEQ multiplex PCR on TCR beta CDR3; it spanned 54 Vbeta and 13 Jbeta. TCRdb ran MiXCR on the immunoSEQ multiplex PCR reads and lists one entry per CDR3 protein. The table lists roughly 200,000 distinct CDR3 sequences, approximately 95% of them singletons.

The chain recombines TRBV27 with TRBJ1-2, with D possibly TRBD1 on 6 matching bases. Specimen: CD4+ T cells from PBMCs. The sequence derives from a human donor with multiple sclerosis. The CDR3 coding sequence is TGTGCCAGCAGTTTCCAGGGGTCCGATGGCTACACCTTC. Translation: CASSFQGSDGYTF.